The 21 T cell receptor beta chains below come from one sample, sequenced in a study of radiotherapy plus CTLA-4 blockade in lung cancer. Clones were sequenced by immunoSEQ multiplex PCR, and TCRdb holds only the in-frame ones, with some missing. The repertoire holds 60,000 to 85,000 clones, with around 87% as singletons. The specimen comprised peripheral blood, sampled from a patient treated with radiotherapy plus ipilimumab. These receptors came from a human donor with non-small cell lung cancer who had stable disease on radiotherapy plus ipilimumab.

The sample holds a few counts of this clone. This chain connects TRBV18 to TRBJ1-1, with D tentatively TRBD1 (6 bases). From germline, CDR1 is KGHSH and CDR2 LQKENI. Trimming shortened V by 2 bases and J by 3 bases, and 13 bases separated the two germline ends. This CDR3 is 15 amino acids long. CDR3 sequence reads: CASSPSSRGDTEAFF. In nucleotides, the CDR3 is TGTGCCAGCTCACCAAGTAGTAGGGGGGACACTGAAGCTTTCTTT.

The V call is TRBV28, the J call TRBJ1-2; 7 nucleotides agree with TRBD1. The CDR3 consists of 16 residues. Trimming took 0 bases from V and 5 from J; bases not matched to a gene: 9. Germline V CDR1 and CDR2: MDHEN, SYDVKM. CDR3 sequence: CASSLWTGLVVYGYTF. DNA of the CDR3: TGTGCCAGCAGTTTATGGACAGGGTTAGTCGTTTATGGCTACACCTTC.

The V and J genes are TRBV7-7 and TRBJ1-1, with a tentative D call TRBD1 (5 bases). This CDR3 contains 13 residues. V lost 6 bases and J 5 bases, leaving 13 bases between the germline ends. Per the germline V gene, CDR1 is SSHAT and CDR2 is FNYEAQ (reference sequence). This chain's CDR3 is CASSQSRGTEAFF. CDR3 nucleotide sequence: TGTGCCAGCAGTCAAAGTAGGGGTACTGAAGCTTTCTTT.

CDR3 coding DNA: TGTGCCAGCAGCCTCCTTGGGGAGACCCAGTACTTC. Encoded protein: CASSLLGETQYF. The chain is built from TRBV28 and TRBJ2-5; D is undetermined. The CDR3 has 12 residues. The ends were cut back, 6 bases at V and 5 bases at J, with 10 bases in the middle. Germline V gene data show CDR1 as MDHEN and CDR2 as SYDVKM.

CDR3 loop: CASSRKGGEPDTQYF. The CDR3 DNA follows: TGTGCCAGCAGCCGGAAAGGCGGGGAACCAGATACGCAGTATTTT. V and J are TRBV7-9 and TRBJ2-3, with a possible D match to TRBD2 (6 bases). V dropped 5 bases and J dropped 4 bases, with 16 bases sitting between them. The CDR3 runs to 15 residues. CDR1 SEHNR and CDR2 FQNEAQ come from the germline V gene (reference sequence).

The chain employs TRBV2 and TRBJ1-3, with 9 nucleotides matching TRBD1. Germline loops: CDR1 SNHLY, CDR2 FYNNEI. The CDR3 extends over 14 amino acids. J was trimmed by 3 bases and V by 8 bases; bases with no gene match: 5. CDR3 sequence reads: CASQGTGRGNTIYF. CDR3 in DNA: TGTGCCAGCCAGGGGACAGGGCGTGGAAACACCATATATTTT.

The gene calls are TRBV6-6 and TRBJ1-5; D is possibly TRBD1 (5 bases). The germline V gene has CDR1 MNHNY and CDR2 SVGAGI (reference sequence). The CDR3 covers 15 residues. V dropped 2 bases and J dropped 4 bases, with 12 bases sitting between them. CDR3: CASSYPLPGNQPQHF. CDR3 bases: TGTGCCAGCAGTTACCCTCTTCCAGGGAATCAGCCCCAGCATTTT.

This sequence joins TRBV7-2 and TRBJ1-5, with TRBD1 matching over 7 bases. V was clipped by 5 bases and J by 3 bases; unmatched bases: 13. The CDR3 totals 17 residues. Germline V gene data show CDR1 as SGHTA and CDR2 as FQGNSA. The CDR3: CASSDRQMGQPNQPQHF. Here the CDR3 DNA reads TGTGCCAGCAGCGACCGTCAGATGGGACAGCCCAATCAGCCCCAGCATTTT.

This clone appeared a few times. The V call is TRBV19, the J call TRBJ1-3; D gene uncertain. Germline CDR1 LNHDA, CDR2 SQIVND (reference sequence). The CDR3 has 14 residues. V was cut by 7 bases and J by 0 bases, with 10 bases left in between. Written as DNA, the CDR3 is TGTGCCAGTAATACTGGGTACTCTGGAAACACCATATATTTT. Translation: CASNTGYSGNTIYF.

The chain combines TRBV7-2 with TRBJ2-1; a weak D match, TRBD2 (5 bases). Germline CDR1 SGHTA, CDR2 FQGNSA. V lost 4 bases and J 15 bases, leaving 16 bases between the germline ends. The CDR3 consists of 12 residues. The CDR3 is CASSYDTRGLFF. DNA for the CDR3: TGTGCCAGCAGCTACGACACTCGGGGTCTGTTCTTC.

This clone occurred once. The CDR3 region has the DNA TGTGCCAGCATTCCACCGGACAACTCCTACGAGCAGTACTTC. Translation: CASIPPDNSYEQYF. The chain joins TRBV28 to TRBJ2-5, with D perhaps matching TRBD1 (5 bases). The DNA end is more similar to TRBJ2-7, so the J call may be wrong. The CDR3 consists of 14 residues. CDR1 MDHEN and CDR2 SYDVKM come from the germline V gene.

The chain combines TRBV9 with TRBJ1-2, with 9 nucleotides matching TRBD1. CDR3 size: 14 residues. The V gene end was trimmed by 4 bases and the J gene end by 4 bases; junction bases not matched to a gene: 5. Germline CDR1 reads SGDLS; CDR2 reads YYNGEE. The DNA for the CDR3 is TGTGCCAGCAGCCCCGCGGACAGGGGCTATGGCTACACCTTC. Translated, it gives CASSPADRGYGYTF.

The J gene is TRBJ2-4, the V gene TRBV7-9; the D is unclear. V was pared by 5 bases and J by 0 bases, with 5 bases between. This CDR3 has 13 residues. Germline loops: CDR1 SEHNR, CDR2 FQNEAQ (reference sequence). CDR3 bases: TGTGCCAGCAGCATTCTAGCCAAAAACATTCAGTACTTC. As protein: CASSILAKNIQYF.

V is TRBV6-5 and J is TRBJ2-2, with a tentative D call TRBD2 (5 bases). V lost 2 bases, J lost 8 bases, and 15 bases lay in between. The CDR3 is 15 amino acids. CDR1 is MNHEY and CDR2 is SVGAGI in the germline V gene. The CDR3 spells CASSYLGKAPGELFF. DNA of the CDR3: TGTGCCAGCAGTTACCTCGGGAAAGCACCGGGGGAGCTGTTTTTT.

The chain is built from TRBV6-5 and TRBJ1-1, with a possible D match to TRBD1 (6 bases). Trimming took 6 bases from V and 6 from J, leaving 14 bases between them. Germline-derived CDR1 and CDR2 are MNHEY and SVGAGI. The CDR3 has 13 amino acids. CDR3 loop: CASSQIGGAEAFF. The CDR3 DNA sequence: TGTGCCAGCAGCCAAATCGGGGGCGCTGAAGCTTTCTTT.

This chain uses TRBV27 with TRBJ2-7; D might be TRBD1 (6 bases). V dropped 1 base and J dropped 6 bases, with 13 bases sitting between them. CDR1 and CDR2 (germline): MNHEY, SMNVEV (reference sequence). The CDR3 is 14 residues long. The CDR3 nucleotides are TGTGCCAGCAGTTTATGGGGACAAAGCTTCGAGCAGTACTTC. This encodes CASSLWGQSFEQYF.

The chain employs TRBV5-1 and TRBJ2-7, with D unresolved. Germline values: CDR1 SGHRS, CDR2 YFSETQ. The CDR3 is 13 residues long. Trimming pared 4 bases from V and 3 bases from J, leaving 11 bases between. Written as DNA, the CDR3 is TGCGCCAGCAGCACGACGGGTGACTACGAGCAGTACTTC. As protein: CASSTTGDYEQYF.

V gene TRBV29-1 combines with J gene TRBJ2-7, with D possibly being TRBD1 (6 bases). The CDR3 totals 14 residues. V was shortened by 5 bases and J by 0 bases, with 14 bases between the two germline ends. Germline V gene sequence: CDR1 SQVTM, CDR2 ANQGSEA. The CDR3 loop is CSVRTTGSSYEQYF. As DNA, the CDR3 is TGCAGCGTTCGCACAACAGGGAGCTCCTACGAGCAGTACTTC.

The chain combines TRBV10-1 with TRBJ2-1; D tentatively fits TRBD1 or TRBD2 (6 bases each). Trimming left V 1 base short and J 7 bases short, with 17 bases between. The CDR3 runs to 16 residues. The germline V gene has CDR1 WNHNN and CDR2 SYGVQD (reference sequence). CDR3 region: CASSEYREEVENEQFF. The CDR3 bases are TGCGCCAGCAGTGAGTACAGGGAGGAGGTAGAGAATGAGCAGTTCTTC.

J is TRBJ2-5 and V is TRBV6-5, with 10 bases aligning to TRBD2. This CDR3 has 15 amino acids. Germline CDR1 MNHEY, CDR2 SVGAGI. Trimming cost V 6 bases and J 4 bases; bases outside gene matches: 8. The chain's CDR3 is CASRGLARESETQYF. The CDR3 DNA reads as TGTGCCAGCAGGGGACTAGCGAGAGAATCAGAGACCCAGTACTTC.

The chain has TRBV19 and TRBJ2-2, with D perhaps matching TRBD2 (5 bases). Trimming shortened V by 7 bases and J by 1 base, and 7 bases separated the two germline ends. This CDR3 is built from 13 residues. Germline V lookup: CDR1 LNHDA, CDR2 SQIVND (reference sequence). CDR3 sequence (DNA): TGTGCCAGTACGGGGTTGAACACCGGGGAGCTGTTTTTT. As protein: CASTGLNTGELFF.